Listed below are T cell receptor beta chains from one sample, sequenced in a study of T cells in Graves' hyperthyroidism and ophthalmopathy. TCRdb independently ran MiXCR on the multiplex PCR reads; one entry per CDR3 protein. This table holds 300,000 to 450,000 distinct CDR3 sequences, around 14% found once. Sequenced: blood. These receptors were taken from a young woman with Graves' hyperthyroidism. CDR3s include the opening cysteine and the closing phenylalanine or tryptophan. A D gene is named only where the DNA matches it firmly. Only some rows state a clone size, as once, few, many or a class for expanded clones.

v_call: TRBV28; j_call: TRBJ1-6; d_call: TRBD1; clone_size: -; cdr3_aa: CASHRDSYSPLHF; cdr3_nt: TGTGCCAGCCACCGGGACAGCTATTCACCCCTCCACTTT
v_call: TRBV3-1; j_call: TRBJ2-1; d_call: -; clone_size: many; cdr3_aa: CASSQRTLLGYEQFF; cdr3_nt: TGTGCCAGCAGCCAACGGACGCTACTAGGATACGAGCAGTTCTTC
v_call: TRBV20-1; j_call: TRBJ2-3; d_call: -; clone_size: many; cdr3_aa: CSARDRGRGDTQYF; cdr3_nt: TGCAGTGCTAGAGATCGAGGGCGCGGGGATACGCAGTATTTT
v_call: TRBV6-5; j_call: TRBJ1-5; d_call: -; clone_size: few; cdr3_aa: CASSYSSLVQPQHF; cdr3_nt: TGTGCCAGCAGTTACTCGTCCCTAGTCCAGCCCCAGCATTTT
v_call: TRBV27; j_call: TRBJ2-1; d_call: TRBD2; clone_size: many; cdr3_aa: CASSLSAGGRFNEQFF; cdr3_nt: TGTGCCAGCAGTTTATCGGCGGGAGGCCGTTTCAATGAGCAGTTCTTC
v_call: TRBV18; j_call: TRBJ1-5; d_call: TRBD1; clone_size: many; cdr3_aa: CASSKGARGNQPQHF; cdr3_nt: TGTGCCAGCTCCAAGGGGGCGCGAGGCAATCAGCCCCAGCATTTT
v_call: TRBV27; j_call: TRBJ2-1; d_call: TRBD1; clone_size: many; cdr3_aa: CASSLSPTGALNEQFF; cdr3_nt: TGTGCCAGCAGTTTATCCCCCACAGGGGCCCTCAATGAGCAGTTCTTC
v_call: TRBV14; j_call: TRBJ2-3; d_call: -; clone_size: few; cdr3_aa: CASSQSGYSTDTQYF; cdr3_nt: TGTGCCAGCAGCCAAAGTGGGTACAGCACAGATACGCAGTATTTT
v_call: TRBV4-2; j_call: TRBJ2-7; d_call: TRBD1; clone_size: few; cdr3_aa: CASSQEWGQGDEQYF; cdr3_nt: TGTGCCAGCAGCCAAGAGTGGGGACAGGGCGACGAGCAGTACTTC
v_call: TRBV5-1; j_call: TRBJ2-3; d_call: -; clone_size: many; cdr3_aa: CASSSLQYSTDTQYF; cdr3_nt: TGCGCCAGCAGCTCCCTACAGTACAGCACAGATACGCAGTATTTT
v_call: TRBV20-1; j_call: TRBJ2-5; d_call: -; clone_size: -; cdr3_aa: CSAQGTGGETQYF; cdr3_nt: TGCAGTGCCCAGGGTACCGGGGGTGAGACCCAGTACTTC
v_call: TRBV6-1; j_call: TRBJ1-1; d_call: TRBD1; clone_size: -; cdr3_aa: CASSDRQGGNTEAFF; cdr3_nt: TGTGCCAGCAGTGATAGGCAGGGGGGGAACACTGAAGCTTTCTTT
v_call: TRBV3-1; j_call: TRBJ1-2; d_call: -; clone_size: many; cdr3_aa: CASSQEEGQNYGYTF; cdr3_nt: TGTGCCAGCAGCCAAGAAGAGGGTCAGAACTATGGCTACACCTTC
v_call: TRBV18; j_call: TRBJ1-3; d_call: -; clone_size: -; cdr3_aa: CASADSGNTIYF; cdr3_nt: TGTGCCAGCGCCGACTCTGGAAACACCATATATTTT
v_call: TRBV10-3; j_call: TRBJ2-3; d_call: -; clone_size: -; cdr3_aa: CAISAGADTQYF; cdr3_nt: TGTGCCATCAGTGCGGGGGCAGATACGCAGTATTTT
v_call: TRBV7-3; j_call: TRBJ2-1; d_call: TRBD2; clone_size: -; cdr3_aa: CASSLSREGMRQFF; cdr3_nt: TGTGCCAGCAGCTTATCTCGGGAGGGAATGAGGCAGTTCTTC
v_call: TRBV19; j_call: TRBJ2-3; d_call: -; clone_size: -; cdr3_aa: CASREGQGEGDTQYF; cdr3_nt: TGTGCCAGTAGGGAGGGGCAGGGGGAAGGAGATACGCAGTATTTT
v_call: TRBV2; j_call: TRBJ2-5; d_call: -; clone_size: many; cdr3_aa: CASQYQETQYF; cdr3_nt: TGTGCCAGTCAGTACCAAGAGACCCAGTACTTC
v_call: TRBV4-1; j_call: TRBJ2-7; d_call: TRBD2; clone_size: few; cdr3_aa: CASRDLAGASYEQYF; cdr3_nt: TGCGCCAGCAGGGACCTAGCGGGGGCCTCCTACGAGCAGTACTTC
v_call: TRBV19; j_call: TRBJ1-6; d_call: -; clone_size: -; cdr3_aa: CASSAAGTSPLHF; cdr3_nt: TGTGCCAGTAGCGCAGCAGGGACTTCACCCCTCCACTTT
v_call: TRBV9; j_call: TRBJ2-3; d_call: -; clone_size: -; cdr3_aa: CASSVAPLGNTDTQYF; cdr3_nt: TGTGCCAGCAGCGTAGCCCCCCTTGGGAACACAGATACGCAGTATTTT
v_call: TRBV10-3; j_call: TRBJ2-1; d_call: -; clone_size: -; cdr3_aa: CAIKGDLVYNEQFF; cdr3_nt: TGTGCCATCAAGGGGGACCTGGTGTACAATGAGCAGTTCTTC
v_call: TRBV28; j_call: TRBJ2-7; d_call: TRBD2; clone_size: many; cdr3_aa: CASEGLVHEQYF; cdr3_nt: TGTGCCAGCGAGGGACTAGTCCACGAGCAGTACTTC
v_call: TRBV6-1; j_call: TRBJ2-7; d_call: -; clone_size: many; cdr3_aa: CASSYGGRGLSYEQYF; cdr3_nt: TGTGCCAGCAGTTACGGGGGCAGGGGCCTATCCTACGAGCAGTACTTC
v_call: TRBV24-1; j_call: TRBJ2-3; d_call: TRBD2; clone_size: -; cdr3_aa: CATSVTSGSPDTQYF; cdr3_nt: TGTGCCACCAGTGTAACTAGCGGGAGTCCAGATACGCAGTATTTT
v_call: TRBV25-1; j_call: TRBJ1-5; d_call: -; clone_size: few; cdr3_aa: CASSERGANSNQPQHF; cdr3_nt: TGTGCCAGCAGTGAACGTGGGGCAAATAGCAATCAGCCCCAGCATTTT
v_call: TRBV15; j_call: TRBJ1-1; d_call: -; clone_size: few; cdr3_aa: CATSRDVAAEAFF; cdr3_nt: TGTGCCACCAGCAGAGATGTGGCGGCTGAAGCTTTCTTT
v_call: TRBV20-1; j_call: TRBJ2-7; d_call: -; clone_size: few; cdr3_aa: CSAPRVREGYEQYF; cdr3_nt: TGCAGTGCTCCCCGGGTGCGCGAGGGCTACGAGCAGTACTTC
v_call: TRBV11-2; j_call: TRBJ2-1; d_call: -; clone_size: many; cdr3_aa: CASSVGPKGNEQFF; cdr3_nt: TGTGCCAGCAGCGTTGGACCAAAGGGGAATGAGCAGTTCTTC
v_call: TRBV11-2; j_call: TRBJ2-2; d_call: TRBD1; clone_size: -; cdr3_aa: CASSSLGTGGLRAYAGELFF; cdr3_nt: TGTGCCAGCAGCTCTTTAGGGACAGGGGGCCTCCGAGCCTACGCCGGGGAGCTGTTTTTT
v_call: TRBV27; j_call: TRBJ1-5; d_call: TRBD1; clone_size: -; cdr3_aa: CASSEGQRNQPQHF; cdr3_nt: TGTGCCAGCAGCGAGGGACAGCGCAATCAGCCCCAGCATTTT
v_call: TRBV11-2; j_call: TRBJ2-7; d_call: TRBD2; clone_size: many; cdr3_aa: CASRLAASYEQYF; cdr3_nt: TGTGCCAGCAGGCTAGCGGCCTCCTACGAGCAGTACTTC
v_call: TRBV12-3/TRBV12-4; j_call: TRBJ2-4; d_call: -; clone_size: many; cdr3_aa: CASSFEGRNIQYF; cdr3_nt: TGTGCCAGCAGTTTTGAGGGAAGAAACATTCAGTACTTC
v_call: TRBV6-1; j_call: TRBJ1-1; d_call: -; clone_size: few; cdr3_aa: CASERGRNTEAFF; cdr3_nt: TGTGCCAGCGAAAGGGGAAGGAACACTGAAGCTTTCTTT
v_call: TRBV7-7; j_call: TRBJ2-5; d_call: TRBD2; clone_size: few; cdr3_aa: CASSLGLAADQYF; cdr3_nt: TGTGCCAGCAGCTTAGGACTAGCGGCTGACCAGTACTTC
v_call: TRBV5-6; j_call: TRBJ2-5; d_call: -; clone_size: few; cdr3_aa: CASSRDRIGQYF; cdr3_nt: TGTGCCAGCAGTCGCGACAGGATTGGCCAGTACTTC
v_call: TRBV3-1; j_call: TRBJ1-1; d_call: -; clone_size: many; cdr3_aa: CASTEIGRNTEAFF; cdr3_nt: TGTGCCAGCACCGAAATAGGACGGAACACTGAAGCTTTCTTT
v_call: TRBV12-3/TRBV12-4; j_call: TRBJ2-1; d_call: -; clone_size: many; cdr3_aa: CASSPNVEQFF; cdr3_nt: TGTGCCAGCAGTCCTAACGTTGAGCAGTTCTTC
v_call: TRBV20-1; j_call: TRBJ2-1; d_call: -; clone_size: many; cdr3_aa: CSARDPLLTEQFF; cdr3_nt: TGCAGTGCTAGAGATCCCTTGTTAACGGAGCAGTTCTTC
v_call: TRBV30; j_call: TRBJ2-1; d_call: -; clone_size: many; cdr3_aa: CAGGGPQFF; cdr3_nt: TGTGCTGGAGGGGGCCCACAGTTCTTC
v_call: TRBV27; j_call: TRBJ2-7; d_call: -; clone_size: many; cdr3_aa: CASSPGYTEQYF; cdr3_nt: TGTGCCAGCAGTCCCGGGTATACCGAGCAGTACTTC